This T cell receptor (beta chain) was sequenced for a study of cytomegalovirus exposure and HLA in healthy donors. Study-wide points: Reported performance of the classifier showed diagnosis of cytomegalovirus status with high specificity and sensitivity.

For this clone: The antigen remains unidentified.

Germline CDR1 is SGHVS and CDR2 is FQNEAQ. V shed 5 bases, J shed 9 bases, and the junction held 11 bases outside the gene matches. The CDR3 consists of 15 residues. PCR primers comprised 60 Vbeta and 13 Jbeta primers. The method was immunoSEQ multiplex PCR; TCRdb's version includes in-frame clones alone and lacks a portion of them. The sample has roughly 80,000 clones. The rearrangement joins TRBV7-8 to TRBJ2-1, with 9 positions matching TRBD2. The sample consisted of PBMCs. This TCR was sampled from a man between 50 and 59 years old in good health and CMV-seropositive. The CDR3 sequence is CASSQRGAQWSEQFF. DNA for the CDR3: TGTGCCAGCAGCCAGCGGGGGGCCCAGTGGAGTGAGCAGTTCTTC.